The present T cell receptor (beta chain) was sequenced within a study of blood T cell repertoires in COVID-19. Repertoires were generated with immunoSEQ multiplex PCR, while TCRdb's copy carries only in-frame clones and drops some. Of roughly 86,000 clones in the sample, approximately 85% are singletons; the top ten hold approximately 2.8%. The sample was peripheral blood. This clonotype was obtained from a woman older than 75 with COVID-19, enrolled during active disease.

CDR3 sequence (DNA): TGTGCCAGCAGCTTAGCCTCTACAGGGAGAAGCACAGATACGCAGTATTTT. The encoded protein is CASSLASTGRSTDTQYF. The gene calls are TRBV7-2 and TRBJ2-3; D possibly corresponds to TRBD1 (6 bases). Germline V gene lookup returns CDR1 SGHTA and CDR2 FQGNSA. V shed 0 bases and J shed 0 bases, with 13 bases lying between them. This CDR3 is built from 17 residues. Variable domain in full (rest from reference TRBV7-2 and TRBJ2-3): GAGVSQSPSNKVTEKGKDVELRCDPISGHTALYWYRQSLGQGLEFLIYFQGNSAPDKSGLPSDRFSAERTGGSVSTLTIQRTQQEDSAVYLCASSLASTGRSTDTQYFGPGTRLTVL.